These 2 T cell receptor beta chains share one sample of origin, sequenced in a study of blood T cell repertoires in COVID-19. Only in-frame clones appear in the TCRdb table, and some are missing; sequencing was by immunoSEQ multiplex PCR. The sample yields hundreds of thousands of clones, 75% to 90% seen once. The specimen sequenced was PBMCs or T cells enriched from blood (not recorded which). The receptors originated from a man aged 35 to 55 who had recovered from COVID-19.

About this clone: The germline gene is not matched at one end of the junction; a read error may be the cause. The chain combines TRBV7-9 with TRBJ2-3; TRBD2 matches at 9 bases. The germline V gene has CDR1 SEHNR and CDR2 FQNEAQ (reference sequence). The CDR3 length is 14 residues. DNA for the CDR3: TGCTCCTCAAGGCTAGCGGGATACACAGATACGCAGTATTTT. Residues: CSSRLAGYTDTQYF.

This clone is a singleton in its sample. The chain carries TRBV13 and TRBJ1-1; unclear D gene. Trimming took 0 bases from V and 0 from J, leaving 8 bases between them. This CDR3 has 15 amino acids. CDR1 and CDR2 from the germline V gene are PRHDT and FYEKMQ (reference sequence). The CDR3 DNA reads TGTGCCAGCAGCTTAGGCAACAGCTTGAACACTGAAGCTTTCTTT. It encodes CASSLGNSLNTEAFF.